This TCR beta chain was found in a study of preoperative IRX-2 immunotherapy in early breast cancer. The treatment denotes: preoperative locoregional IRX-2 cytokine immunotherapy. This phase Ib study tested locoregional IRX-2 cytokine immunotherapy given before surgery. Clones were read by immunoSEQ multiplex PCR, and TCRdb kept only the in-frame ones, dropping some. Altogether 1,400 to 1,500 clones are present, around 60% being singletons, with the ten largest covering 11%. Material: tumor tissue, obtained before IRX-2 immunotherapy. This sequence originates from a human donor with breast cancer.

DNA for the CDR3: TGTGCCAGCAGTTACTGGGACAGCTCCACAGATACGCAGTATTTT. It yields the protein CASSYWDSSTDTQYF. The chain recombines TRBV6-8 with TRBJ2-3; 7 nucleotides match TRBD1. Trimming cost V 1 base and J 2 bases; bases outside gene matches: 3. The CDR3 extends over 15 amino acids. Per the germline V gene, CDR1 is MNHGY and CDR2 is SAAAGT.